The 10 T cell receptor beta chains below all came from one sample that was sequenced in a study of cytomegalovirus exposure and HLA in healthy donors. In the PCR, 60 Vbeta and 13 Jbeta primers were used. Produced via immunoSEQ multiplex PCR; TCRdb's table is partial and in-frame only. The profile shows 120,000 to 150,000 clones, around three quarters of them singletons. Sequencing was performed on PBMCs. Every receptor here comes from a man between 35 and 55 years old in good health and CMV-seropositive.

This clone was recorded once. The V call is TRBV19, the J call TRBJ1-5; D not resolved. Germline-derived CDR1 and CDR2 are LNHDA and SQIVND (reference sequence). Deletions cut 2 bases from V and 5 bases from J, with 7 bases between. CDR3 length equals 13 residues. CDR3: CASSIQSDQPQHF. In DNA, the CDR3 is TGTGCCAGTAGTATACAGAGCGATCAGCCCCAGCATTTT.

The chain is built from TRBV5-5 and TRBJ1-1; no clear D. This CDR3 has 13 amino acids. The V gene lost 2 bases and the J gene lost 1 base, with 6 bases spanning the gap. The germline V gene encodes CDR1 SGHKS and CDR2 YYEKEE (reference sequence). This CDR3 is CASSFSPNTEAFF. The CDR3 nucleotides read TGTGCCAGCAGCTTCTCTCCGAACACTGAAGCTTTCTTT.

Only a few counts were recorded for this clone. The J gene is TRBJ2-5, the V gene TRBV7-9, with TRBD1 as a possible D gene (5 bases). Trimming left V 6 bases short and J 2 bases short, with 16 bases between. CDR3 length: 15 residues. The germline CDR1 and CDR2 sequences are SEHNR and FQNEAQ (reference sequence). The CDR3 DNA is TGTGCCAGCAGTCCCCAGGGTGCTACTCAAGAGACCCAGTACTTC. This gives the protein CASSPQGATQETQYF.

This sequence joins TRBV14 and TRBJ2-2; 9 bases fit TRBD1. Germline assignment: CDR1 SGHDN and CDR2 FVKESK. The CDR3 loop spans 15 amino acids. V lost 4 bases to trimming and J lost 6 bases; unmatched junction nucleotides: 6. DNA of the CDR3: TGTGCCAGCAGCCGACAGGGGGGCGAGGCCGGGGAGCTGTTTTTT. Its translation is CASSRQGGEAGELFF.

The chain combines TRBV9 with TRBJ2-1; unclear D gene. CDR1 SGDLS and CDR2 YYNGEE come from the germline V gene. V lost 0 bases and J lost 3, with 16 bases in between. The CDR3 runs to 17 residues. CDR3 amino acids: CASSVGASKPYYNEQFF. CDR3 nucleotides: TGTGCCAGCAGCGTAGGAGCCTCTAAACCCTACTACAATGAGCAGTTCTTC.

V and J are TRBV28 and TRBJ1-5, with D tentatively TRBD1 (5 bases). V lost 3 bases to trimming and J lost 3 bases, with 15 bases between them. The CDR3 loop spans 16 amino acids. Germline V gives CDR1 MDHEN, CDR2 SYDVKM. The CDR3 spells CASSFRRGGYNQPQHF. CDR3 DNA sequence: TGTGCCAGCAGTTTCAGGCGGGGGGGTTACAATCAGCCCCAGCATTTT.

The chain joins TRBV4-1 to TRBJ2-7; maybe TRBD1 (5 bases). The CDR3 consists of 15 residues. Between the trimmed V and J ends, which lost 0 bases and 3 bases, there was a span of 12 bases. CDR1 MGHRA and CDR2 YSYEKL come from the germline V gene. CDR3 sequence reads: CASSQDTDRFYEQYF. In DNA, the CDR3 is TGCGCCAGCAGCCAAGACACAGACAGATTCTACGAGCAGTACTTC.

The chain carries TRBV7-6 and TRBJ2-2; D might be TRBD2 (5 bases). The CDR3 sequence is 15 residues long. The V gene lost 4 bases and the J gene lost 2 bases, with 11 bases spanning the gap. Germline assignment: CDR1 SGHVS and CDR2 FNYEAQ. CDR3 loop: CASSSWTGNTGELFF. The DNA for the CDR3 is TGTGCCAGCAGCTCCTGGACGGGAAACACCGGGGAGCTGTTTTTT.

This rearrangement joins TRBV5-1 to TRBJ1-2, with D unclear. The CDR3 is 17 amino acids. From germline, CDR1 is SGHRS and CDR2 YFSETQ. Trimming removed 2 bases at V and 4 bases at J, with 21 bases between. CDR3 region: CASSFNPLDVGAYGYTF. CDR3 DNA: TGCGCCAGCAGCTTCAACCCTTTAGATGTGGGAGCCTATGGCTACACCTTC.

This chain uses TRBV28 with TRBJ2-5; TRBD1 matches 9 bases. V shed 2 bases and J 1 base; nucleotides not matched to a gene: 5. Germline V lookup: CDR1 MDHEN, CDR2 SYDVKM. The CDR3 length is 16 residues. CDR3 sequence (DNA): TGTGCCAGCAGTTTAGGGACAGGGACCCTCCAAGAGACCCAGTACTTC. This translates into CASSLGTGTLQETQYF.